The present entry profiles one T cell receptor beta chain with its context. Its cognate antigen is unknown. The data derive from a study of graft-versus-host responses after intestinal transplantation. Background on the study: Multivisceral, liver-intestinal, or isolated intestinal grafts were transplanted into recipients.

Method: immunoSEQ multiplex PCR; TCRdb's copy keeps in-frame clones and lacks some. Of over 100,000 clones listed, more than 90% are singletons. This CDR3 is 17 amino acids long. The V and J ends lost 5 bases and 1 base respectively, with 18 bases between them. In germline, CDR1 is LNHDA, CDR2 SQIVND (reference sequence). This clonotype was sampled from a human donor who was the organ donor for an intestinal transplant. This sample comprised unstimulated CD4+ T cells sorted from spleen or lymph node cells, obtained before transplant. The chain has TRBV19 and TRBJ1-5, with D possibly matching TRBD1 (6 bases). The CDR3 loop is CASSSPPGAGSNQPQHF. The CDR3 DNA reads as TGTGCCAGTAGTTCACCCCCAGGGGCAGGGAGCAATCAGCCCCAGCATTTT.